Below, 14 T cell receptor beta chains from the same sample are listed, as sequenced in a study of T cell responses to AZD1222 COVID-19 vaccine. Profiling relied on immunoSEQ multiplex PCR, and the TCRdb table lists in-frame clones only, not all of them. The sample shows tens of thousands of clones, 80% to 85% of them seen only once. The sequencing used peripheral blood, collected 28 days after the second AZD1222 dose. The receptors come from an adult who received the AZD1222 COVID-19 vaccine.

The chain is built from TRBV21-1 and TRBJ2-7; TRBD1 is taken as the D call from the table, unchecked against the DNA. TRBV21-1 is shown as a pseudogene. This CDR3 comprises 16 residues. CDR3 amino acids: CASSKRQGYCAYEQYF. The CDR3 bases are TGTGCCAGCAGCAAAAGACAGGGGTATTGTGCCTACGAGCAGTACTTC.

The rearrangement links TRBV30 to TRBJ1-6; the match to TRBD1 covers 7 bases. In germline, CDR1 is GTSNPN, CDR2 SVGIG (reference sequence). V shed 7 bases, J shed 2 bases, and the junction held 8 bases outside the gene matches. This CDR3 is 15 amino acids long. The CDR3 protein is CAFWDSPTYNSPLHF. CDR3 coding DNA: TGTGCCTTTTGGGACAGCCCAACCTATAATTCACCCCTCCACTTT.

Comment on this clone: Other nucleotide sequences in the sample specify the same CDR3. The chain couples TRBV9 to TRBJ2-5; D remains ambiguous. The CDR3 covers 14 residues. V lost 0 bases and J lost 4, with 10 bases in between. The V gene's germline CDR1 is SGDLS and CDR2 YYNGEE. The CDR3 nucleotides read TGTGCCAGCAGCGTAGCGGCAGGTAGAGAGACCCAGTACTTC. Its translation is CASSVAAGRETQYF.

This rearrangement joins TRBV5-1 to TRBJ1-1; unclear D gene. CDR1 and CDR2 (germline): SGHRS, YFSETQ. There are 13 residues in the CDR3. V was pared by 3 bases and J by 4 bases, with 10 bases between. The CDR3 DNA sequence: TGCGCCAGCAGCTCGAGGATGGGCACTGAAGCTTTCTTT. Amino acid sequence: CASSSRMGTEAFF.

The CDR3 sequence: CASSPLPTMNTEAFF. The CDR3 DNA reads TGTGCCAGCAGCCCCCTCCCCACAATGAACACTGAAGCTTTCTTT. The rearrangement links TRBV7-6 to TRBJ1-1, with D unresolved. There are 15 residues in the CDR3. Looked up from germline, CDR1 is SGHVS and CDR2 is FNYEAQ. The V end was cut by 5 bases, the J end by 0 bases, with 13 bases between.

The chain employs TRBV14 and TRBJ1-6; D call uncertain. Per the germline V gene, CDR1 is SGHDN and CDR2 is FVKESK. This CDR3 contains 16 residues. V lost 4 bases and J lost 1, with 11 bases in between. CDR3 loop: CASSLTPGSYNSPLHF. The CDR3 nucleotides read TGTGCCAGCAGCCTCACACCGGGTTCCTATAATTCACCCCTCCACTTT.

The chain couples TRBV7-3 to TRBJ2-3; D uncertain. V dropped 0 bases and J dropped 0 bases, with 7 bases sitting between them. The CDR3 spans 15 residues. Germline-derived CDR1 and CDR2 are SGHTA and FQGTGA. The CDR3 here is CASSLTPSSTDTQYF. The CDR3 coding sequence is TGTGCCAGCAGCTTAACACCTTCTAGCACAGATACGCAGTATTTT.

The J gene is TRBJ1-6, the V gene TRBV7-9; TRBD1 aligns across 7 bases. The CDR3 runs to 14 residues. Trimming cost V 5 bases and J 5 bases; bases outside gene matches: 3. From germline, CDR1 is SEHNR and CDR2 FQNEAQ (reference sequence). CDR3 amino acids: CASSRDSNNSPLHF. In nucleotides, the CDR3 is TGTGCCAGCAGCAGGGACAGCAATAATTCACCCCTCCACTTT.

The V gene is TRBV11-2, the J gene TRBJ2-1; D possibly corresponds to TRBD2 (6 bases). Germline CDR1 reads SGHAT; CDR2 reads FQNNGV. This CDR3 region has 14 residues. V was cut by 2 bases and J by 4 bases, with 9 bases left in between. The DNA of the CDR3 is TGTGCCAGCAGCTTATGGGACTCTTACAATGAGCAGTTCTTC. Its translation is CASSLWDSYNEQFF.

V gene TRBV19 combines with J gene TRBJ1-2; TRBD1 matches at 9 bases. There are 19 residues in the CDR3. Germline CDR1 LNHDA, CDR2 SQIVND (reference sequence). V shed 3 bases, J shed 1 base, and the junction held 15 bases outside the gene matches. Written as DNA, the CDR3 is TGTGCCAGTAGTATTATGGGGACAGGGTCCTCCTCCAATAACTATGGCTACACCTTC. Residues: CASSIMGTGSSSNNYGYTF. The full variable domain, completed using reference TRBV19 and TRBJ1-2, is DGGITQSPKYLFRKEGQNVTLSCEQNLNHDAMYWYRQDPGQGLRLIYYSQIVNDFQKGDIAEGYSVSREKKESFPLTVTSAQKNPTAFYLCASSIMGTGSSSNNYGYTFGSGTRLTVV.

This clone was counted only a few times. V is TRBV19 and J is TRBJ1-2, with D hard to call. This CDR3 is 12 amino acids long. Germline values: CDR1 LNHDA, CDR2 SQIVND (reference sequence). Trimming took off 5 bases at V and 3 bases at J, with 7 bases between the two ends. This CDR3 is CASSPSDYGYTF. The CDR3 nucleotides are TGTGCCAGTAGTCCGTCAGACTATGGCTACACCTTC.

The gene calls are TRBV5-1 and TRBJ2-3; D unclear. The germline gives CDR1 SGHRS, CDR2 YFSETQ. V gave up 0 bases and J gave up 10 bases, with 12 bases separating them. The CDR3 totals 13 residues. CDR3 amino acids: CASSLAGSPAQYF. CDR3 coding DNA: TGCGCCAGCAGCTTGGCCGGTAGTCCTGCGCAGTATTTT.

The gene calls are TRBV1 and TRBJ1-1; the tabulated D call, TRBD1, remains unverified against the DNA. TRBV1 has pseudogene status. The CDR3 spans 14 residues. The DNA of the CDR3 is TGCACCAGCAGCTCCATGGACAGGGGCACTGAAGCTTTCTTT. This gives the protein CTSSSMDRGTEAFF.

The sample holds a few counts of this clone. V is TRBV7-8 and J is TRBJ2-7; 9 bases align to TRBD1. Germline CDR1 is SGHVS and CDR2 is FQNEAQ. The CDR3 totals 15 residues. Trimming at V came to 0 bases and at J to 3 bases, leaving 3 bases not matched to a gene. The CDR3 is CASSLAPGQGYEQYF. CDR3 nucleotide sequence: TGTGCCAGCAGCTTAGCCCCGGGACAGGGCTACGAGCAGTACTTC. The variable domain in full, completed from reference TRBV7-8 and TRBJ2-7, reads GAGVSQSPRYKVAKRGQDVALRCDPISGHVSLFWYQQALGQGPEFLTYFQNEAQLDKSGLPSDRFFAERPEGSVSTLKIQRTQQEDSAVYLCASSLAPGQGYEQYFGPGTRLTVT.